What follows is one TCR beta chain and its context. This sample was taken from a study of blood T cell repertoires in COVID-19. Study overall: Nucleic acid was either cDNA or gDNA, and it came from T cells, B-cell-depleted T cells, or PBMCs.

Measured with immunoSEQ multiplex PCR; TCRdb has only the in-frame clones, and not every one. The table lists 200,000 or so clones, roughly 80% of them singletons, with 0.85% to 0.95% in the top ten. This CDR3 is 13 amino acids long. Germline V gene sequence: CDR1 MNHNS, CDR2 SASEGT. Trimming pared 1 base from V and 6 bases from J, leaving 9 bases between. The chain employs TRBV6-1 and TRBJ1-1; no definite D call. The TCR originated in a man aged 55 to 70 with COVID-19, enrolled during active disease. Sequenced: peripheral blood. CDR3 protein: CASSEVQISEAFF. Here the CDR3 DNA reads TGTGCCAGCAGTGAAGTACAGATATCTGAAGCTTTCTTT.